This TCR beta chain is drawn from a study of blood T cells in healthy people across ages. Sample-barcoded 5' priming and a J-beta primer mix drove a second PCR of 7 to 11 cycles. Every cDNA molecule carried a tag from a template-switch adaptor bearing 12 random nucleotides. TCRdb ran MiXCR on the 5' RACE reads and lists one entry per CDR3 protein. The repertoire holds 1 million or so distinct CDR3 sequences, with 40% to 55% as singletons. The study's findings and limits: With naive T cell percentage, TCR beta diversity showed a strong correlation. There were more naive CD4+ cells and higher diversity in long-lived donors than in aged donors.

Germline CDR1 and CDR2: MNHEY and SMNVEV (reference sequence). The length of the CDR3 is 13 residues. A word on this clonotype: The antigen is not known. One junction end does not reproduce the germline sequence, and a read error may be involved.

Drawing of peripheral blood yielded about 10 milliliters from each donor. The V gene is TRBV27, the J gene TRBJ2-7; D is uncertain. The TCR sequence derives from a woman aged 60-75 years in good health. Sequencing used blood. This CDR3 is CASSVSVSYEQYF. The CDR3 DNA sequence: TGTGCCAGCAGTGTATCTGTCTCCTACGAGCAGTACTTC.